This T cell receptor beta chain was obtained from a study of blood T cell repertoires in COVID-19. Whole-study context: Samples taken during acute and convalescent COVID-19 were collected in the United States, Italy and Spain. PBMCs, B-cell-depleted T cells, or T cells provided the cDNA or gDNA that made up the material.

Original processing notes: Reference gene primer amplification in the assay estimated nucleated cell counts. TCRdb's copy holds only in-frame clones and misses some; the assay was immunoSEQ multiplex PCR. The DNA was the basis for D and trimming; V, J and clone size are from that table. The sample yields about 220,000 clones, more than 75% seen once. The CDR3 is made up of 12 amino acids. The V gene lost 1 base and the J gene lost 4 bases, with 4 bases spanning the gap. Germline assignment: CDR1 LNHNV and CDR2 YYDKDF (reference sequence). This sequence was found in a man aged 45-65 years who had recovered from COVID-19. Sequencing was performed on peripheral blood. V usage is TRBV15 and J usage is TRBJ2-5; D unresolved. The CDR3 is CATSRGGETQYF. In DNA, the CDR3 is TGTGCCACCAGCAGAGGCGGAGAGACCCAGTACTTC.